What follows are 22 T cell receptor beta chains derived from one specimen sequenced in a study of response to subunit inactivated influenza vaccine. TCRdb called the RT-PCR reads again in MiXCR, with one record for every CDR3 protein. This sample has a few hundred thousand distinct CDR3 sequences; 20% to 25% occur once, and the top ten carry roughly 10%. The sample was PBMCs from blood, taken about 20 months after vaccination. Receptors originate from a man between 45 and 75 years old who received an inactivated influenza vaccine.

This clonotype was found a few times. The chain is built from TRBV4-3 and TRBJ2-7; perhaps TRBD2 as D (6 bases). The ends were cut back, 0 bases at V and 2 bases at J, with 20 bases in the middle. The CDR3 length is 18 residues. Germline loops: CDR1 LGHNA, CDR2 YSLEER. The CDR3 spells CASSQELSGNGGPYEQYF. CDR3 DNA: TGCGCCAGCAGCCAAGAGCTATCAGGGAACGGGGGACCCTACGAGCAGTACTTC.

This clonotype was seen repeatedly, ten times or more. This chain joins TRBV10-3 and TRBJ1-2, with D hard to call. Trimming shortened V by 3 bases and J by 3 bases, and 11 bases separated the two germline ends. CDR3 length: 14 amino acids. The V gene's germline CDR1 is ENHRY and CDR2 SYGVKD. CDR3 in DNA: TGTGCCATCAGTGATTCCCTTTCGGACTATGGCTACACCTTC. As protein: CAISDSLSDYGYTF.

This clonotype was seen at least ten times. The V call is TRBV7-6, the J call TRBJ2-7; 9 bases align to TRBD1. The V gene's germline CDR1 is SGHVS and CDR2 FNYEAQ. V shed 5 bases, J shed 5 bases, and the junction held 7 bases outside the gene matches. CDR3 length: 14 amino acids. This CDR3 reads CASSPTDRGHEQYF. The CDR3 DNA follows: TGTGCCAGCAGCCCTACGGACAGGGGACACGAGCAGTACTTC.

This clonotype was observed at least ten times. This chain connects TRBV5-1 to TRBJ1-3; D call uncertain. The germline CDR1 and CDR2 sequences are SGHRS and YFSETQ. The CDR3 has 13 residues. With 0 bases removed from V and 4 bases from J, the gap between germline ends came to 5 bases. The CDR3 bases are TGCGCCAGCAGCTTGGAAGGAGGAAACACCATATATTTT. Encoded protein: CASSLEGGNTIYF.

This clonotype was observed a few times. This chain links TRBV12-3 or TRBV12-4 with TRBJ1-1; 7 nucleotides match TRBD1. V shed 4 bases, J shed 4 bases, and the junction held 6 bases outside the gene matches. The CDR3 runs to 14 residues. The CDR3 region has the DNA TGTGCCAGCAGTTCGGGACAGCGAGCCACTGAAGCTTTCTTT. This sequence encodes CASSSGQRATEAFF.

The V gene is TRBV6-1, the J gene TRBJ2-3, with 9 bases that match TRBD2. CDR3 size: 15 residues. Trimming at V came to 10 bases and at J to 2 bases, leaving 10 bases not matched to a gene. CDR1 is MNHNS and CDR2 is SASEGT in the germline V gene. The CDR3: CATSGGGVFTDTQYF. CDR3 in DNA: TGTGCCACCTCAGGCGGGGGGGTGTTCACAGATACGCAGTATTTT.

In its sample, this clonotype was seen a few times. The chain recombines TRBV12-3 or TRBV12-4 with TRBJ2-1; D remains unclear. CDR3 length: 13 residues. Trimming took 2 bases from V and 6 from J, leaving 8 bases between them. The CDR3 reads CASSLRHRNEQFF. DNA for the CDR3: TGTGCCAGCAGTTTAAGGCATCGCAATGAGCAGTTCTTC.

This clonotype was observed a handful of times. The chain links TRBV28 to TRBJ2-7; TRBD1 aligns across 9 bases. This CDR3 contains 12 residues. V was pared by 7 bases and J by 3 bases, with 1 base of the junction left unmatched. Germline lookup yields CDR1 MDHEN and CDR2 SYDVKM. CDR3 in DNA: TGTGCCAGCAAGGGACAGGGCTACGAGCAGTACTTC. This codes for CASKGQGYEQYF.

This clonotype was observed a few times. The rearrangement links TRBV11-2 to TRBJ2-2; D is possibly TRBD2 (5 bases). Trimming took off 8 bases at V and 1 base at J, with 17 bases between the two ends. CDR1 SGHAT and CDR2 FQNNGV come from the germline V gene. CDR3 length: 16 residues. The DNA for the CDR3 is TGTGCCAGCCGGACTCGCGAAAACGTGAACACCGGGGAGCTGTTTTTT. This codes for CASRTRENVNTGELFF.

The chain links TRBV14 to TRBJ1-2; possibly TRBD1 for D (5 bases). Trimming cost V 4 bases and J 8 bases, with 14 bases left between them. The CDR3 is made up of 13 amino acids. Germline values: CDR1 SGHDN, CDR2 FVKESK. The CDR3 loop is CASSLSAGDGYTF. The CDR3, as DNA: TGTGCCAGCAGCCTCTCGGCCGGGGACGGCTACACCTTC.

This chain connects TRBV10-3 to TRBJ2-1; D may be TRBD2 (7 bases). Germline CDR1 reads ENHRY; CDR2 reads SYGVKD. V shed 11 bases and J shed 2 bases, with 19 bases lying between them. The CDR3 has 15 amino acids. In DNA, the CDR3 is TGTGCCGCCGCGGGGGCAAGAATCACCTACAATGAGCAGTTCTTC. Protein sequence: CAAAGARITYNEQFF.

This rearrangement joins TRBV20-1 to TRBJ1-6; D perhaps matches TRBD1 (5 bases). The CDR3 is made up of 17 amino acids. Per germline, CDR1 DFQATT and CDR2 SNEGSKA (reference sequence). V was trimmed by 0 bases and J by 5 bases, leaving 17 bases between them. CDR3 bases: TGCAGTGCTAGAGATCTCCAGGGAAACTCAGATAATTCACCCCTCCACTTT. This encodes CSARDLQGNSDNSPLHF.

This chain links TRBV7-9 with TRBJ1-2, with 8 bases fitting TRBD1. CDR1 and CDR2 (germline): SEHNR, FQNEAQ (reference sequence). Trimming took 5 bases from V and 7 from J; bases not matched to a gene: 6. The CDR3 sequence is 13 residues long. This chain's CDR3 is CASSAGTGIGYTF. Here the CDR3 DNA reads TGTGCCAGCAGCGCGGGGACAGGCATTGGCTACACCTTC.

The chain combines TRBV5-1 with TRBJ1-2, with D possibly being TRBD1 (5 bases). The CDR3 is 15 amino acids. V lost 10 bases to trimming and J lost 9 bases, with 28 bases between them. The V gene's germline CDR1 is SGHRS and CDR2 YFSETQ. This chain's CDR3 is CARLWGSEILPSYTF. CDR3 DNA: TGCGCCCGCCTTTGGGGCTCCGAGATCCTTCCGAGCTACACCTTC. Drawing the rest from reference TRBV5-1 and TRBJ1-2, the complete variable domain is KAGVTQTPRYLIKTRGQQVTLSCSPISGHRSVSWYQQTPGQGLQFLFEYFSETQRNKGNFPGRFSGRQFSNSRSEMNVSTLELGDSALYLCARLWGSEILPSYTFGSGTRLTVV.

This chain connects TRBV6-1 to TRBJ1-2; D possibly corresponds to TRBD1 (5 bases). Germline CDR1 is MNHNS and CDR2 is SASEGT. V dropped 0 bases and J dropped 4 bases, with 12 bases sitting between them. This CDR3 spans 15 amino acids. The CDR3 is CASSEARQRGYGYTF. In nucleotides, the CDR3 is TGTGCCAGCAGTGAAGCCCGACAGAGGGGCTATGGCTACACCTTC.

The chain is built from TRBV12-3 or TRBV12-4 and TRBJ1-2; D is unclear. The CDR3 totals 14 residues. Trimming shortened V by 6 bases and J by 4 bases, and 15 bases separated the two germline ends. DNA of the CDR3: TGTGCCAGCAGCCGAACATCAGGATCCTATGGCTACACCTTC. Amino acids: CASSRTSGSYGYTF.

To note about this clonotype: Sequence at one end of the junction differs from germline and may be a read error. This CDR3 is CATSDLARLDRGNRPQHF. In DNA, the CDR3 is TGTGCCACCAGTGATTTAGCCCGTTTGGACAGAGGGAATCGGCCCCAGCATTTT. This sequence joins TRBV24-1 and TRBJ1-5; D is possibly TRBD1 (6 bases). The CDR3 is 18 amino acids. Per the germline V gene, CDR1 is KGHDR and CDR2 is SFDVKD.

The sample holds a few counts of this clonotype. The chain joins TRBV28 to TRBJ1-1; D call uncertain. The CDR3 runs 14 residues. Trimming took 3 bases from V and 1 from J, leaving 9 bases between them. Germline CDR1 MDHEN, CDR2 SYDVKM. The CDR3 sequence: CASSFSSPNTEAFF. CDR3 DNA: TGTGCCAGCAGTTTTTCGTCGCCGAACACTGAAGCTTTCTTT.

This clonotype was picked up a small number of times. V usage is TRBV29-1 and J usage is TRBJ2-3; 12 bases fit TRBD2. V shed 6 bases, J shed 14 bases, and the junction held 12 bases outside the gene matches. CDR1 SQVTM and CDR2 ANQGSEA come from the germline V gene. The CDR3 length is 13 residues. The DNA of the CDR3 is TGCAGCGTGCGACTAGCGGGAGCAACTTCAGGGTATTTT. Translating gives CSVRLAGATSGYF.

A note on this clonotype: One end of the junction fails to match germline, which may point to a read error. The rearrangement joins TRBV2 to TRBJ1-1, with D hard to call. The CDR3 is made up of 14 amino acids. Germline loops: CDR1 SNHLY, CDR2 FYNNEI. The CDR3: CASSVIPRETEALF. For the CDR3, the DNA is TGTGCCAGCAGTGTCATCCCTAGGGAAACTGAAGCTTTATTT.

This chain links TRBV4-1 with TRBJ2-3; 11 nucleotides align to TRBD1. The length of the CDR3 is 15 residues. The V segment lost 5 bases and the J segment 4 bases; nucleotides outside the gene matches: 5. Per the germline V gene, CDR1 is MGHRA and CDR2 is YSYEKL. CDR3 in DNA: TGCGCCAGCAGCAAACCGGGACAGGGGGCAGATACGCAGTATTTT. Translating gives CASSKPGQGADTQYF.

The chain carries TRBV18 and TRBJ2-1, with 11 bases aligning to TRBD2. Trimming at V came to 3 bases and at J to 6 bases, leaving 1 base not matched to a gene. From germline, CDR1 is KGHSH and CDR2 LQKENI. The CDR3 sequence is 14 residues long. The CDR3 DNA follows: TGTGCCAGCTCACCGGGACTAGCGGCCAATGAGCAGTTCTTC. As protein: CASSPGLAANEQFF.